This T cell receptor beta chain was identified during a study of T cells expressing NK-cell markers (dated by TCRdb to the early 2020s). About the investigation overall: About eight donors provided sorted CD3+CD56+NKG2C+, CD3+CD56+NKG2C- and CD3+CD56-NKG2C+ T-cell subsets, whose TCR beta-chain repertoires were profiled. Of the eight sequenced donors, seven were found to be HCMV-seropositive and one was found to be HCMV-seronegative. Randomly selected healthy volunteers, three men and five women, were used as the eight sequenced donors. Illumina HiSeq 2000/2500, MiSeq or NextSeq was used to sequence libraries as 2 x 150 bp reads.

CDR1 and CDR2 are read off the germline V gene (reference sequence) as MNHEY and SMNVEV. Including cysteine and phenylalanine, the CDR3 has 13 amino acids. The nucleotide record is missing. As for this clonotype: Its target antigen remains unknown.

To determine HCMV serostatus, a commercial ELISA kit was used to detect HCMV-specific IgG in serum. Ficoll density gradient centrifugation was used to isolate peripheral blood mononuclear cells from blood. Reads for this sample came from an Illumina HiSeq 2000. TCR beta cDNA libraries were prepared using 5'RACE template switching, which introduced a universal primer site and unique molecular identifiers. Priming for cDNA synthesis came from the TCR beta constant segment, and two successive PCR amplification steps followed. As for the original processing: MIGEC was used to demultiplex reads and group the reads by UMI, and MiTCR was used to assemble and quantify clonotypes. To exclude erroneous sequences, only TCR cDNA sequences supported by at least two reads were retained. The tcR package was used for downstream repertoire analysis, and clonotypes were matched across fractions by CDR3 nucleotide sequence plus V segment. VDJmatch was used to annotate antigen specificity against VDJdb, with one amino acid substitution allowed in CDR3. TCRdb reprocessed the public reads and reports one entry per CDR3 protein sequence, without DNA. These V and J calls derive from TCRdb rather than the authors' analysis. The sample's table lists a count of 150,000 to 200,000 distinct CDR3 sequences. The top ten clones comprise about 18% of the sample.

Results and caveats for the whole study, not just this receptor: It remained unclear whether the expanded NKG2C-expressing T cell clones were specific for HCMV antigens. Those dominant clonotypes were again the most abundant among CD3+CD56-NKG2C+ cells in a few donors, at about 25-60.1%. For roughly six donors, the dominant CD3+CD56+NKG2C+ clonotypes were among the top 10 CD8+ clonotypes and accounted for roughly 1.0-7.5% of CD8+ T cells.

The rearrangement combines TRBV27 with TRBJ2-6. This clonotype was obtained from a woman between 18 and 70 years old in good health. Sequencing used blood T cells: a sorted CD56 or NKG2C T cell subset, CD4+ or CD8+ T cells, or bulk PBMC T cells (not recorded which). The CDR3 loop reads CVSGLRGANVLTF.